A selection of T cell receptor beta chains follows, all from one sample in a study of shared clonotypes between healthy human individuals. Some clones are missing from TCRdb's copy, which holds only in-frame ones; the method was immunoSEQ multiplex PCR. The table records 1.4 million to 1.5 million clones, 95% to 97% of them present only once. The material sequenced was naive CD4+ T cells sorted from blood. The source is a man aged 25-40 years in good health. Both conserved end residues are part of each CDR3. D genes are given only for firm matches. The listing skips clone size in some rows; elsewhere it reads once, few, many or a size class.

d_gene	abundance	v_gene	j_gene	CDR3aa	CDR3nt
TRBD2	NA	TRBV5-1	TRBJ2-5	CASRGLAGREETQYF	TGCGCCAGTAGGGGACTAGCGGGAAGGGAGGAGACCCAGTACTTC
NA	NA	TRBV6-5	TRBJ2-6	CASSTVGANVLTF	TGTGCCAGCAGTACGGTCGGGGCCAACGTCCTGACTTTC
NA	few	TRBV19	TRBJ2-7	CASTRGHSSYEQYF	TGTGCCAGTACCAGGGGCCACAGCTCCTACGAGCAGTACTTC
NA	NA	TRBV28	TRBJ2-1	CASSNRAARGEQFF	TGTGCCAGCAGCAACCGGGCAGCCCGTGGTGAGCAGTTCTTC
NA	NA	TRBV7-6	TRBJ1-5	CASSARGSNQPQHF	TGTGCCAGCAGCGCCAGGGGCAGCAATCAGCCCCAGCATTTT
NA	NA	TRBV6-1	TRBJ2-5	CASSEAGGKETQYF	TGTGCCAGCAGTGAAGCTGGAGGGAAAGAGACCCAGTACTTC
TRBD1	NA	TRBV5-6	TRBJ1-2	CASSLVGQAYGYTF	TGTGCCAGCAGCTTGGTGGGACAGGCTTATGGCTACACCTTC
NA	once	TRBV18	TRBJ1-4	CASSPNIPEKLFF	TGTGCCAGCTCACCAAACATCCCTGAAAAACTGTTTTTT
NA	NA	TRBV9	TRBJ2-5	CATRKETQYF	TGTGCCACTAGGAAAGAGACCCAGTACTTC
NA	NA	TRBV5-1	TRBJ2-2	CASSVSWLGANTGELFF	TGCGCCAGCAGCGTTTCGTGGTTAGGCGCGAACACCGGGGAGCTGTTTTTT
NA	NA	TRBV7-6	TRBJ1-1	CASRRGSTNTEAFF	TGTGCCAGCAGGCGCGGAAGTACTAACACTGAAGCTTTCTTT